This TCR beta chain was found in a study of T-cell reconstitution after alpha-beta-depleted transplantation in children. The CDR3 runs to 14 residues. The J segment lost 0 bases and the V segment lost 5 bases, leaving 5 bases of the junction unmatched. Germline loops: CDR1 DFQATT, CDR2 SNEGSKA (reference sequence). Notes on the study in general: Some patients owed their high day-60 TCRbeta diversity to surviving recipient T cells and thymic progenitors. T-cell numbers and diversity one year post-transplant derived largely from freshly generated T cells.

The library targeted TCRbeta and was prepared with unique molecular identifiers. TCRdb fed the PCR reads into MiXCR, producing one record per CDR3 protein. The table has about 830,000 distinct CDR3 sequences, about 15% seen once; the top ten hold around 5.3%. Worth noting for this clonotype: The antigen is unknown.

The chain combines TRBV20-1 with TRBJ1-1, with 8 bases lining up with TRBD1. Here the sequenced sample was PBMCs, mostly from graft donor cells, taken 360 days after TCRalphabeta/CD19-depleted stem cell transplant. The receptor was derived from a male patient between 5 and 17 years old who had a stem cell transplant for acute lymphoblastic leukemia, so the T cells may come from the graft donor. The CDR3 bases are TGCAGTGCTTTAGCAGGGGGCCTGAACACTGAAGCTTTCTTT. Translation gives CSALAGGLNTEAFF.